Given below is one T cell receptor (beta chain) in context. The target antigen is unknown. Construction of TCR beta libraries relied on iRepertoire HTBI primers and on Arm-PCR targeting CDR3 regions. Using its own MiXCR run on the multiplex PCR reads, TCRdb lists one record per CDR3 protein. Among fewer than 400,000 distinct CDR3 sequences listed, 15% to 20% were seen once. This specimen belongs to a study of regulatory T cells in long-lasting Graves disease. General observations from the study: Few sampled subjects may have lowered accuracy.

CDR1 is WSHSY and CDR2 is SAAADI in the germline V gene. Trimming pared 2 bases from V and 8 bases from J, leaving 3 bases between. This CDR3 has 11 residues. Time point defined: newly diagnosed GD, antithyroid drugs for less than 3 months. PBMC RNA was the source of the TCR library. The chain joins TRBV10-2 to TRBJ2-2; D is unclear. This clonotype originated in a female donor with Graves disease. The material was peripheral blood mononuclear cells (PBMCs), obtained at new diagnosis, from a patient treated with antithyroid drugs. The CDR3 reads CASSEGGELFF. DNA of the CDR3: TGCGCCAGCAGTGAGGGAGGGGAGCTGTTTTTT.